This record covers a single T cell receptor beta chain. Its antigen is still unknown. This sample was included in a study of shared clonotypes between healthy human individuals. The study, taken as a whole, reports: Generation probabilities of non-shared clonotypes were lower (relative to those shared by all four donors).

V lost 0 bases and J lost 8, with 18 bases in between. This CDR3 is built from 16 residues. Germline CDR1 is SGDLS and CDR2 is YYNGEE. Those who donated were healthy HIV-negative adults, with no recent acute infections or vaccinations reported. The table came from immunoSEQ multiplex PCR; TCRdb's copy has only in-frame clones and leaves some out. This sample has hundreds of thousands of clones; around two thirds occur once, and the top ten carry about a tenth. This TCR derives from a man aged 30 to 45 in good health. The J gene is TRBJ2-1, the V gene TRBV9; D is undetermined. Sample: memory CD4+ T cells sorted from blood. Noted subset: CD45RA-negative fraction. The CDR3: CASSVEDGLEWDEQFF. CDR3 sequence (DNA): TGTGCCAGCAGCGTAGAAGATGGGTTGGAGTGGGATGAGCAGTTCTTC. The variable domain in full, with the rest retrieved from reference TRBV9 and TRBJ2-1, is DSGVTQTPKHLITATGQRVTLRCSPRSGDLSVYWYQQSLDQGLQFLIQYYNGEERAKGNILERFSAQQFPDLHSELNLSSLELGDSALYFCASSVEDGLEWDEQFFGPGTRLTVL.